A single sample is the source of the 32 T cell receptor beta chains below, sequenced in a study of blood T cell repertoires in COVID-19. Generated by immunoSEQ multiplex PCR, the TCRdb table keeps only in-frame clones and is missing some. The sample includes some 110,000 clones, roughly 80% seen only once; the top ten take approximately 15%. The source material was peripheral blood. These receptors all come from an elderly woman with acute or convalescent COVID-19.

This clone was counted at least ten times. The V and J genes are TRBV18 and TRBJ1-1, with no clear D. V was pared by 1 base and J by 4 bases, with 13 bases between. CDR3 size: 15 residues. Looked up from germline, CDR1 is KGHSH and CDR2 is LQKENI. CDR3 coding DNA: TGTGCCAGCTCACCACATCCACTTCCCGGCACTGAAGCTTTCTTT. Its protein is CASSPHPLPGTEAFF.

The CDR3 here is CASSFLQADTQYF. The CDR3 nucleotides are TGTGCCAGCAGTTTCTTACAAGCAGATACGCAGTATTTT. The chain combines TRBV12-3 or TRBV12-4 with TRBJ2-3; D gene ambiguous. V lost 3 bases and J 4 bases, leaving 8 bases between the germline ends. The CDR3 totals 13 residues.

The chain joins TRBV28 to TRBJ1-6, with 8 bases identical to TRBD1. The CDR3 is 19 amino acids. The V and J ends lost 5 bases and 0 bases, in that order; junction bases with no gene match: 12. In germline, CDR1 is MDHEN, CDR2 SYDVKM. The CDR3 loop is CASSPGQGRVVSYNSPLHF. CDR3 bases: TGTGCCAGCAGTCCCGGACAGGGTCGAGTCGTCTCCTATAATTCACCCCTCCACTTT.

In regard to this clone: Other DNA sequences in the sample encode the same CDR3. This chain links TRBV9 with TRBJ1-2; 8 nucleotides agree with TRBD1. The germline V gene has CDR1 SGDLS and CDR2 YYNGEE. After removal of 0 bases from V and 2 bases from J, the junction contained 0 bases not matched to a gene. The CDR3 spans 14 residues. The CDR3 is CASSVGQGNYGYTF. The CDR3 nucleotides read TGTGCCAGCAGCGTAGGACAGGGGAACTATGGCTACACCTTC. Together with reference TRBV9 and TRBJ1-2, the CDR3 gives the full variable domain: DSGVTQTPKHLITATGQRVTLRCSPRSGDLSVYWYQQSLDQGLQFLIQYYNGEERAKGNILERFSAQQFPDLHSELNLSSLELGDSALYFCASSVGQGNYGYTFGSGTRLTVV.

This chain links TRBV28 with TRBJ1-2, with 9 nucleotides matching TRBD1. Germline CDR1 MDHEN, CDR2 SYDVKM. V trimming: 5 bases; J trimming: 8 bases; junction bases outside the gene matches: 12. The CDR3 totals 15 residues. The CDR3 is CASSPSDRGRGGYTF. CDR3 DNA: TGTGCCAGCAGTCCATCGGACAGGGGAAGAGGGGGCTACACCTTC.

This clone appeared a single time. V and J are TRBV7-2 and TRBJ1-2; D possibly corresponds to TRBD1 (6 bases). V was trimmed by 2 bases and J by 4 bases, leaving 11 bases between them. In germline, CDR1 is SGHTA, CDR2 FQGNSA. The CDR3 has 14 residues. The CDR3 coding sequence is TGTGCCAGCAGCTTAAGCCGGACAGCCTATGGCTACACCTTC. This encodes CASSLSRTAYGYTF.

This clone was counted a few times. The V call is TRBV21-1, the J call TRBJ2-3; the table gives TRBD2 as D, unverified against the DNA. TRBV21-1 is recorded as a pseudogene. This CDR3 has 14 residues. CDR3 in amino acids: CARWWEGYTDTQYF. In DNA form, the CDR3 reads TGTGCCAGATGGTGGGAGGGATATACAGATACGCAGTATTTT.

This clone was seen a single time. V usage is TRBV7-2 and J usage is TRBJ2-2, with 12 nucleotides matching TRBD2. Per the germline V gene, CDR1 is SGHTA and CDR2 is FQGNSA. With V trimmed by 3 bases and J by 4 bases, 3 bases remained unmatched. The CDR3 spans 16 residues. As DNA, the CDR3 is TGTGCCAGCAGCTTCGGACTAGCGGGGATCACCGGGGAGCTGTTTTTT. Translation: CASSFGLAGITGELFF.

The chain carries TRBV5-6 and TRBJ1-5; a weak D match, TRBD1 (5 bases). CDR1 is SGHDT, CDR2 YYEEEE, per germline. The CDR3 loop spans 13 amino acids. Trimming shortened V by 4 bases and J by 4 bases, and 9 bases separated the two germline ends. The CDR3 DNA is TGTGCCAGCAGCCGGACACGGAATCAGCCCCAGCATTTT. Translating gives CASSRTRNQPQHF. Full variable domain (remainder filled in from reference TRBV5-6 and TRBJ1-5): DAGVTQSPTHLIKTRGQQVTLRCSPKSGHDTVSWYQQALGQGPQFIFQYYEEEERQRGNFPDRFSGHQFPNYSSELNVNALLLGDSALYLCASSRTRNQPQHFGDGTRLSIL.

The chain carries TRBV19 and TRBJ2-3; 13 positions agree with TRBD2. Germline V gene data show CDR1 as LNHDA and CDR2 as SQIVND (reference sequence). V lost 4 bases to trimming and J lost 5 bases; unmatched junction nucleotides: 12. The CDR3 covers 18 residues. The CDR3, as DNA: TGTGCCAGTAGTACGGCCGGGACTAGCGGGACAATGAAAGATACGCAGTATTTT. Translated: CASSTAGTSGTMKDTQYF.

The chain combines TRBV3-1 (or the pseudogene TRBV3-2) with TRBJ1-1; D not resolved. In germline, CDR1 is LGHDT, CDR2 YNNKEL (reference sequence). The V gene lost 0 bases and the J gene lost 1 base, with 3 bases spanning the gap. This CDR3 is built from 13 residues. The CDR3 DNA reads TGTGCCAGCAGCCAAGACTGGAACACTGAAGCTTTCTTT. This codes for CASSQDWNTEAFF.

This clone occurred once. The chain carries TRBV18 and TRBJ2-1, with 7 bases lining up with TRBD1. The J segment lost 7 bases and the V segment lost 3 bases, leaving 6 bases of the junction unmatched. This CDR3 region has 14 residues. Germline V lookup: CDR1 KGHSH, CDR2 LQKENI. CDR3 sequence reads: CASSPEGGSNEQFF. The CDR3 bases are TGTGCCAGCTCACCCGAAGGGGGCTCAAATGAGCAGTTCTTC.

V and J are TRBV19 and TRBJ1-1, with 9 bases identical to TRBD1. The V segment lost 8 bases and the J segment 11 bases; nucleotides outside the gene matches: 12. Germline V gene sequence: CDR1 LNHDA, CDR2 SQIVND (reference sequence). The CDR3 extends over 13 amino acids. The CDR3: CASSWGQGVGAFF. CDR3 nucleotide sequence: TGTGCCAGTTCTTGGGGACAGGGAGTGGGGGCTTTCTTT.

The chain employs TRBV12-5 and TRBJ2-1; 8 bases fit TRBD1. CDR3 length: 14 amino acids. Germline V gene data show CDR1 as LGHNT and CDR2 as FRNRAP. V lost 6 bases, J lost 7 bases, and 8 bases stayed unmatched. The DNA of the CDR3 is TGTGCTAGTGGCCCCATGACAGGGGATAATGAGCAGTTCTTC. It yields the protein CASGPMTGDNEQFF.

This clone showed up just once. Here the CDR3 DNA reads TGTGCCACCAGTGAAGCGGGGGAGCAAGAGACCCAGTACTTC. It is translated as CATSEAGEQETQYF. The rearrangement links TRBV24-1 to TRBJ2-5; TRBD2 matches at 8 bases. This CDR3 contains 14 residues. Losses at the gene ends were 4 bases for V and 2 bases for J; bases not matched to a gene: 2. Germline lookup yields CDR1 KGHDR and CDR2 SFDVKD.

The chain employs TRBV7-2 and TRBJ2-1; tentatively, D is TRBD1 (6 bases). V shed 5 bases and J shed 10 bases, with 15 bases lying between them. Looked up from germline, CDR1 is SGHTA and CDR2 is FQGNSA. This CDR3 has 13 residues. As DNA, the CDR3 is TGTGCCAGCAGCCCGGGTGGGGGCTTCGAGCAGTTCTTC. As protein: CASSPGGGFEQFF. Using reference TRBV7-2 and TRBJ2-1 for the parts outside the CDR3, the full variable domain is GAGVSQSPSNKVTEKGKDVELRCDPISGHTALYWYRQSLGQGLEFLIYFQGNSAPDKSGLPSDRFSAERTGGSVSTLTIQRTQQEDSAVYLCASSPGGGFEQFFGPGTRLTVL.

The chain employs TRBV2 and TRBJ1-6; D is unresolved. This CDR3 has 13 residues. Germline values: CDR1 SNHLY, CDR2 FYNNEI. Trimming stripped 6 bases from V and 13 bases from J, with 16 bases between. The CDR3: CASRIRAGVPLHF. The CDR3 DNA is TGTGCCAGCAGGATCCGGGCGGGAGTCCCCCTCCACTTT.

The chain joins TRBV7-9 to TRBJ2-1; no clear D. The ends were cut back, 2 bases at V and 7 bases at J, with 15 bases in the middle. The CDR3 spans 15 residues. Germline-derived CDR1 and CDR2 are SEHNR and FQNEAQ (reference sequence). Here the CDR3 reads CASSLRGREVNEQFF. The CDR3, as DNA: TGTGCCAGCAGCTTAAGAGGAAGAGAGGTAAATGAGCAGTTCTTC.

This clone was observed once. The J gene is TRBJ2-1, the V gene TRBV19; the match to TRBD2 covers 7 bases. The CDR3 length is 15 residues. The V gene's germline CDR1 is LNHDA and CDR2 SQIVND (reference sequence). The junction had 8 bases not matched to a gene; V was cut back by 6 bases and J by 3 bases. As DNA, the CDR3 is TGTGCCAGTAGCGGAGCGGGACTGGACTACAATGAGCAGTTCTTC. It specifies CASSGAGLDYNEQFF.

This chain joins TRBV4-1 and TRBJ1-2, with a weak D call TRBD1 (6 bases). Germline CDR1 is MGHRA and CDR2 is YSYEKL. CDR3 size: 16 residues. Deletions cut 0 bases from V and 3 bases from J, with 14 bases between. The CDR3 spells CASSQEFKQGHYGYTF. Here the CDR3 DNA reads TGCGCCAGCAGCCAAGAATTCAAACAGGGACACTATGGCTACACCTTC.

V gene TRBV10-3 combines with J gene TRBJ2-3; 9 bases line up with TRBD2. The V and J ends lost 1 base and 0 bases, in that order; junction bases with no gene match: 2. The CDR3 runs to 16 residues. Germline assignment: CDR1 ENHRY and CDR2 SYGVKD. The CDR3 coding sequence is TGTGCCATCAGTGAGTTAGGGACTAGCAGCACAGATACGCAGTATTTT. Its protein is CAISELGTSSTDTQYF.

V is TRBV5-4 and J is TRBJ2-1; a possible D gene is TRBD2 (5 bases). Germline V gene sequence: CDR1 SGHNT, CDR2 YYREEE (reference sequence). Between the trimmed V and J ends, which lost 0 bases and 0 bases, there was a span of 10 bases. CDR3 length: 16 amino acids. CDR3 sequence (DNA): TGTGCCAGCAGCTTGGACCCGGACTTCTCCTACAATGAGCAGTTCTTC. Translated, it gives CASSLDPDFSYNEQFF.

The chain couples TRBV6-1 to TRBJ2-3; TRBD2 might be the D (5 bases). The V end lost 3 bases, the J end lost 4 bases, and 17 bases lay between the germline ends. The CDR3 spans 16 residues. Germline values: CDR1 MNHNS, CDR2 SASEGT. The CDR3 is CASSDLNGVFPDTQYF. In DNA form, the CDR3 reads TGTGCCAGCAGTGATCTCAACGGGGTGTTTCCAGATACGCAGTATTTT.

The V call is TRBV23-1, the J call TRBJ1-5, with D hard to call. TRBV23-1 is noted as an ORF with a role that remains uncertain. The CDR3 consists of 13 residues. The V and J ends lost 10 bases and 7 bases respectively, with 17 bases between them. CDR3 bases: TGCGCCATCCAATCAGCGGGAGGCCAGCCCCAGCATTTT. Its protein is CAIQSAGGQPQHF.

The chain carries TRBV27 and TRBJ2-7; D is unresolved. From germline, CDR1 is MNHEY and CDR2 SMNVEV (reference sequence). Trimming cost V 6 bases and J 4 bases, with 10 bases left between them. This CDR3 region has 12 residues. CDR3 nucleotides: TGTGCCAGCAGCCCATTAGAATACGAGCAGTACTTC. This translates into CASSPLEYEQYF.

The chain carries TRBV5-4 and TRBJ1-6; no definite D call. CDR3 size: 15 residues. Germline CDR1 SGHNT, CDR2 YYREEE (reference sequence). V lost 5 bases and J lost 4, with 13 bases in between. In nucleotides, the CDR3 is TGTGCCAGCAGTTCCGGACGGGAGTATAATTCACCCCTCCACTTT. The encoded protein is CASSSGREYNSPLHF.

The chain joins TRBV10-3 to TRBJ2-2; 8 nucleotides line up with TRBD1. The V gene end was trimmed by 6 bases and the J gene end by 1 base; junction bases not matched to a gene: 4. The CDR3 spans 15 residues. Germline V CDR1 and CDR2: ENHRY, SYGVKD. CDR3 region: CAISEGQGNTGELFF. CDR3 DNA sequence: TGTGCCATCAGCGAAGGACAGGGGAACACCGGGGAGCTGTTTTTT.

This clone has only one observation. The chain links TRBV27 to TRBJ1-1; D unclear. Germline CDR1 reads MNHEY; CDR2 reads SMNVEV (reference sequence). CDR3 length: 14 amino acids. V dropped 2 bases and J dropped 1 base, with 8 bases sitting between them. CDR3 loop: CASSLVSRNTEAFF. DNA for the CDR3: TGTGCCAGCAGTTTAGTGTCTCGGAACACTGAAGCTTTCTTT.

This clone was observed a handful of times. The chain combines TRBV9 with TRBJ2-7; 10 positions agree with TRBD1. Per the germline V gene, CDR1 is SGDLS and CDR2 is YYNGEE. The CDR3 totals 15 residues. Germline trimming cut 4 bases from V and 0 bases from J; bases unmatched to any gene: 4. CDR3 coding DNA: TGTGCCAGCAGCTTGGGACAGGGGAGCTCCTACGAGCAGTACTTC. This sequence encodes CASSLGQGSSYEQYF.

The chain carries TRBV19 and TRBJ2-2; TRBD2 matches 16 bases. CDR1 and CDR2 from the germline V gene are LNHDA and SQIVND (reference sequence). CDR3 length: 15 amino acids. Trimming cost V 8 bases and J 6 bases; bases outside gene matches: 3. The CDR3 here is CASSGLAGGPGELFF. Here the CDR3 DNA reads TGTGCCAGTTCGGGACTAGCGGGAGGGCCCGGGGAGCTGTTTTTT. The entire variable domain, with the rest obtained from reference TRBV19 and TRBJ2-2, is as follows: DGGITQSPKYLFRKEGQNVTLSCEQNLNHDAMYWYRQDPGQGLRLIYYSQIVNDFQKGDIAEGYSVSREKKESFPLTVTSAQKNPTAFYLCASSGLAGGPGELFFGEGSRLTVL.

This clone was recorded only once. V is TRBV27 and J is TRBJ2-7; D is possibly TRBD1 (5 bases). V lost 7 bases, J lost 3 bases, and 10 bases lay in between. The CDR3 contains 12 residues. In germline, CDR1 is MNHEY, CDR2 SMNVEV (reference sequence). The CDR3 nucleotides are TGTGCCAGCATGAACCAGGGCTACGAGCAGTACGTC. This codes for CASMNQGYEQYV.

This clone was seen only once. This chain links TRBV24-1 with TRBJ1-2; D not certain. CDR1 KGHDR and CDR2 SFDVKD come from the germline V gene. The CDR3 is 15 amino acids. Trimming cost V 0 bases and J 7 bases, with 14 bases left between them. CDR3 protein: CATSDLPGGESGYTF. The CDR3 bases are TGTGCCACCAGTGATTTGCCGGGTGGGGAGAGTGGCTACACCTTC.